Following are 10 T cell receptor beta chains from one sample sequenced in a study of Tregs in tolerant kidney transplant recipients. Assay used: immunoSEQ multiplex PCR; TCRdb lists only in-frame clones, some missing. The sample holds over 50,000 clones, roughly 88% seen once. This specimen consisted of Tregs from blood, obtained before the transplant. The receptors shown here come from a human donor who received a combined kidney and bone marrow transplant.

The CDR3 spells CASRPRQETIYGYTF. The CDR3, as DNA: TGTGCCAGCAGACCCAGACAGGAGACTATCTATGGCTACACCTTC. V is TRBV27 and J is TRBJ1-2, with D possibly being TRBD1 (6 bases). Per the germline V gene, CDR1 is MNHEY and CDR2 is SMNVEV (reference sequence). The V and J ends lost 6 bases and 4 bases respectively, with 18 bases between them. The CDR3 has 15 amino acids.

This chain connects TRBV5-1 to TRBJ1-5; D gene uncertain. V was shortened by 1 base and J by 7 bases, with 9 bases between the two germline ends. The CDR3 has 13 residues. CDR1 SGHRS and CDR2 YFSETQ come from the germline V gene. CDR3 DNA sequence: TGCGCCAGCAGCTTGTTTGGCGAGCAGCCCCAGCATTTT. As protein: CASSLFGEQPQHF.

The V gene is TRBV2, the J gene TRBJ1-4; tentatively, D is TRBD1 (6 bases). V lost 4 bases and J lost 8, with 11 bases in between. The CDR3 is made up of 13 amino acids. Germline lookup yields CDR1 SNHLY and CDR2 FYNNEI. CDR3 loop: CASSGGAGEKLFF. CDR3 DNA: TGTGCCAGCAGTGGGGGGGCGGGAGAAAAACTGTTTTTT.

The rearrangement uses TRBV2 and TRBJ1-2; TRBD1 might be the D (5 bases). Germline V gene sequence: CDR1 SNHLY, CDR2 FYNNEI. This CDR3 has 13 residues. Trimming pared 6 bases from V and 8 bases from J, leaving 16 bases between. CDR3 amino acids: CASRTGLGKGYTF. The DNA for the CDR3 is TGTGCCAGCAGAACGGGGCTAGGGAAAGGCTACACCTTC.

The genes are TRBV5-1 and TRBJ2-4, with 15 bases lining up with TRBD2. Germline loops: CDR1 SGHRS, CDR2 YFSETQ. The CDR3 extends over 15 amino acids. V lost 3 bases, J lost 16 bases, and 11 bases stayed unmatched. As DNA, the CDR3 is TGCGCCAGCAGCTGGTCTGGACTAGCGGGAGGGCAAGTATACTTC. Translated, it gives CASSWSGLAGGQVYF. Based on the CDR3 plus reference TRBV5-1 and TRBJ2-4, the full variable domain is KAGVTQTPRYLIKTRGQQVTLSCSPISGHRSVSWYQQTPGQGLQFLFEYFSETQRNKGNFPGRFSGRQFSNSRSEMNVSTLELGDSALYLCASSWSGLAGGQVYFGAGTRLSVL.

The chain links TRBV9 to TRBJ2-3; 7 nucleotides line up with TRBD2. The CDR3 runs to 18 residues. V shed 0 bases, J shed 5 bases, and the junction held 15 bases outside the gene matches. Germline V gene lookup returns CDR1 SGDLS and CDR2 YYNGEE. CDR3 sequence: CASSVAPLAGANQDTQYF. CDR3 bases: TGTGCCAGCAGCGTAGCCCCCCTGGCGGGAGCCAACCAAGATACGCAGTATTTT.

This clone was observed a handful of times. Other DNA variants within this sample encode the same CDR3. The CDR3 loop is CSVEDVRRNYGYTF. The CDR3 nucleotides are TGCAGCGTTGAAGATGTCAGGAGGAACTATGGCTACACCTTC. The gene calls are TRBV29-1 and TRBJ1-2; no clear D. Germline CDR1 reads SQVTM; CDR2 reads ANQGSEA. This CDR3 is 14 amino acids long. Trimming removed 0 bases at V and 2 bases at J, with 10 bases between.

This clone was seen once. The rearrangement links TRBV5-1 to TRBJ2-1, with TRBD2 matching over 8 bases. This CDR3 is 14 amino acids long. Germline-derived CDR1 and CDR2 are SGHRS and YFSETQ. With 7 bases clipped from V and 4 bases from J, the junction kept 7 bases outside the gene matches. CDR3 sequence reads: CASGSGSEYNEQFF. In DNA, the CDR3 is TGCGCCAGCGGGAGCGGGAGTGAATACAATGAGCAGTTCTTC.

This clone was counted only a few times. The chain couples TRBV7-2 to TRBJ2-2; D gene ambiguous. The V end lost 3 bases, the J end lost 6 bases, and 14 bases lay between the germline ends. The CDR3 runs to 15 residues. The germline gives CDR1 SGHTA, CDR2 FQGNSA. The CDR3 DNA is TGTGCCAGCAGCTTCTCAAGTCGGGCCCCCGGGGAGCTGTTTTTT. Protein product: CASSFSSRAPGELFF.

The CDR3 loop is CASSARGTSGLYEQYF. CDR3 DNA: TGTGCCAGCAGCGCCAGGGGGACTAGCGGCTTATACGAGCAGTACTTC. The V and J genes are TRBV9 and TRBJ2-7; 11 bases align to TRBD2. Germline values: CDR1 SGDLS, CDR2 YYNGEE. The CDR3 contains 16 residues. Unmatched junction bases numbered 9, after V lost 3 bases and J lost 4 bases.